This T cell receptor (beta chain) emerged from a study of blood T cell repertoires in COVID-19. Study-wide context: COVID-19 samples from acute and convalescent phases originated in the United States, Italy and Spain.

The CDR3 runs to 14 residues. Germline loops: CDR1 MDHEN, CDR2 SYDVKM. The J segment lost 4 bases and the V segment lost 7 bases, leaving 8 bases of the junction unmatched. Sequencing used immunoSEQ multiplex PCR; TCRdb keeps in-frame clones, though not all of them. The sample lists tens of thousands of clones, approximately 84% seen once, with approximately 2.4% in the top ten. The sample comprised peripheral blood. The source is a man aged 50-59 years with acute or convalescent COVID-19. The chain links TRBV28 to TRBJ2-3, with 7 positions matching TRBD2. DNA of the CDR3: TGTGCCAGCACCTTGGGGGGGAATGCAGATACGCAGTATTTT. Translating gives CASTLGGNADTQYF.